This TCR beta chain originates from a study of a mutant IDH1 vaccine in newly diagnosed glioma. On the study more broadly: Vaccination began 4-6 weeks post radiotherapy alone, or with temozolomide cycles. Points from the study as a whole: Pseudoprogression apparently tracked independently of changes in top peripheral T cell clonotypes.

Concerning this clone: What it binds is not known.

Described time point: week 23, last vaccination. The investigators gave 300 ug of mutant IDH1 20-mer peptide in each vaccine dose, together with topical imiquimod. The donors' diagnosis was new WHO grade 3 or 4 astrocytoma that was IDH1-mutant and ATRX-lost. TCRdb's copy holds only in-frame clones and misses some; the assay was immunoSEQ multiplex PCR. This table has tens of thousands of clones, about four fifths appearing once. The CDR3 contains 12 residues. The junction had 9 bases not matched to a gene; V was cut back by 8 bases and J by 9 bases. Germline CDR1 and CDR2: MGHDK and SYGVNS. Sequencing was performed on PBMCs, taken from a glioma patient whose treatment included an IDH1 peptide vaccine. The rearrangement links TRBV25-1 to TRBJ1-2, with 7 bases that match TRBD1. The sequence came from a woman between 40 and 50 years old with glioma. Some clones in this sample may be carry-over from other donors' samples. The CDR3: CASSSPGQSYTF. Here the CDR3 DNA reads TGTGCCAGCTCGTCCCCGGGACAGAGCTACACCTTC.